The clone carrying this T cell receptor (beta chain) has ten or more counts. What it binds is unknown. CDR1 and CDR2 from the germline V gene are SNHLY and FYNNEI. V lost 8 bases, J lost 5 bases, and 13 bases lay in between. The length of the CDR3 is 12 residues. This sample is part of a study of CD8+CD57+ T cells in acquired aplastic anemia. Study-wide points: Patients versus controls showed no significant CD8+ Simpson's diversity difference. Researchers report that around 29 CD8+ CDR3 sequences appeared in both patients and controls.

Researchers used genomic DNA as the template to profile TCR beta VDJ and CDR3. From the reads, TCRdb called clonotypes with MiXCR, one entry per CDR3 protein. The repertoire consists of about 220,000 distinct CDR3 sequences, with approximately 35% occurring once and the leading ten covering 1.1%. Specimen: sorted CD4+, CD8+, or CD8+CD57+ T cells (not recorded which) from PBMCs. The chain carries TRBV2 and TRBJ2-7; no clear D. This clonotype was obtained from a human donor in good health, serving as a control. CDR3 sequence (DNA): TGTGCCAGCGCCCCAAGGTTCAACGAGCAGTACTTC. It encodes CASAPRFNEQYF.